What follows is one T cell receptor (beta chain) and its context. The antigen is not known. This specimen belongs to a study of cytomegalovirus exposure and HLA in healthy donors. Study observations and caveats: Under in vitro conditions, a few CMV-associated chains were confirmed as specific for CMV antigens. In the 120 or so validation repertoires, 94% of cluster scores exceeded 0, per a later analysis. While the bulk of TCR sequences proved rare, some public TCRs turned up in many donors. The classifier, whose performance was assessed in both the original and validation cohorts, reportedly diagnosed cytomegalovirus status with high specificity and sensitivity.

This CDR3 comprises 13 residues. The germline gives CDR1 SGHRS, CDR2 YFSETQ. The ends lost 5 bases at V and 8 bases at J; junction bases unmatched: 7. Some clones are missing from TCRdb's copy, which holds only in-frame ones; the method was immunoSEQ multiplex PCR. This table holds roughly 150,000 clones, 75% to 90% found once. The chain uses TRBV5-1 and TRBJ1-5; 7 bases are shared with TRBD1. This receptor was taken from a woman aged 18 to 35 in good health and CMV-seronegative. The sequenced sample consisted of PBMCs. In nucleotides, the CDR3 is TGCGCCAGCAGAGAGGGGGCCGGGGAGCCCCAGCATTTT. This sequence encodes CASREGAGEPQHF.